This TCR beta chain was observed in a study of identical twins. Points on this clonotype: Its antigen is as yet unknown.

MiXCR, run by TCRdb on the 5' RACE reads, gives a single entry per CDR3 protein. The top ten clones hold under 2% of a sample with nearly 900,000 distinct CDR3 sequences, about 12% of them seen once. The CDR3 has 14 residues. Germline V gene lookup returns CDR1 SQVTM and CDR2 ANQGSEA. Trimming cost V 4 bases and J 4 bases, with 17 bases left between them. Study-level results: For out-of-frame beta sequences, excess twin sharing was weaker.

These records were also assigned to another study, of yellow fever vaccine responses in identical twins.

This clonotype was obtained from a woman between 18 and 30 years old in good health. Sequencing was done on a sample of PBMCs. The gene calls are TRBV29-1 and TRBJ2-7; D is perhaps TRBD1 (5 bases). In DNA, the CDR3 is TGCAGCGTTGGACTCCTGGACAAGCCTTACGAGCAGTACTTC. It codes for CSVGLLDKPYEQYF.